The clone carrying this TCR beta chain was counted between two and nine times. What it binds is not known. These data come from a study of T cells in Graves' hyperthyroidism and ophthalmopathy. Germline assignment: CDR1 DFQATT and CDR2 SNEGSKA (reference sequence). V was trimmed by 5 bases and J by 6 bases, leaving 17 bases between them. The CDR3 extends over 14 amino acids. It was RNA transcripts that yielded the amplified TCR beta CDR3 regions. First-round RT-PCR targeting the TCR CDR3 was performed with the HTBI primer set. Each CDR3 protein gets one entry after TCRdb re-called the multiplex PCR reads with MiXCR. This sample has 450,000 to 650,000 distinct CDR3 sequences, with 17% found just once. Points from the study as a whole: Most thyroid clonotypes with frequency above 0.001 were detected in blood.

Ophthalmopathy patients all had a Clinical Activity Score of at least 3, a NOSPECS grade of at least 4 and disease under 3 months old. Lactation, pregnancy, other autoimmune disease or uncontrolled infection excluded patients. Sequencing input: blood. The clonotype was recovered from a woman younger than 35 with Graves' ophthalmopathy. This rearrangement joins TRBV20-1 to TRBJ2-1; tentatively, D is TRBD1 (5 bases). CDR3 DNA sequence: TGCAGTGCTCCCCTCTATGTGGGGCTCAATGAGCAGTTCTTC. Encoded protein: CSAPLYVGLNEQFF.